A selection of T cell receptor beta chains follows, all from one sample in a study of cytomegalovirus exposure and HLA in healthy donors. Method: immunoSEQ multiplex PCR; TCRdb's copy keeps in-frame clones and lacks some. Altogether under 150,000 clones are present, about 80% being singletons, with the ten largest covering 5.4%. Sequenced material: PBMCs. These receptors all stem from a woman aged 30 to 39 in good health and CMV-seropositive. The CDR3 runs from the conserved cysteine through the conserved F or W.

>TRBV4-1|TRBJ2-5
CASSQEGTSGRGETQYF
>TRBV5-8|TRBJ1-2
CASSLNIPNYGYTF
>TRBV5-6|TRBJ2-7
CASSLRPSGHYEQYF
>TRBV27|TRBJ2-7
CASSLSGSSYEQYF
>TRBV5-6|TRBJ2-4
CAGSLAGGFVGKNIQYF
>TRBV9|.
CASSRGGTSYEQYF
>TRBV29-1|TRBJ2-2
CSVTTTPGQGDTGELFF
>TRBV5-4|TRBJ2-1
CASSLISGSYNEQFF
>TRBV11-3|TRBJ1-1
CASSPPGQNTEAFF
>TRBV7-9|TRBJ2-7
CSSSFLRDEQYF
>TRBV14|TRBJ1-2
CASSQGAGYGYTF
>TRBV25-1|TRBJ1-6
CASNRDSYNSPLHF
>TRBV2|TRBJ2-7
CSSKEDGAYEQYF
>TRBV6-5|TRBJ1-5
CASSRGGEGQPQHF
>TRBV2|TRBJ1-2
CASRLQGNYGYTF
>TRBV6-6|TRBJ1-2
CASSTTGTVANYGYTF
>TRBV7-9|TRBJ1-4
CASSLSGTGINEKLFF
>TRBV6-1|TRBJ1-1
CASSAQGSLNTEAFF
>TRBV2|TRBJ1-3
CASSDGTLPGNTIYF
>TRBV25-1|TRBJ2-3
CASSESSRGMRTDTQYF
>TRBV15|TRBJ1-2
CATSRDRGFGGYTF
>TRBV6-4|TRBJ1-2
CASRPAGQGAYYGYTF
>TRBV7-6|TRBJ1-1
CASSPRGRLNTEAFF
>TRBV9|TRBJ2-1
CASSEGVSSYNEQFF
>TRBV9|TRBJ2-2
CASSASFSLNTGELFF
>TRBV27|TRBJ1-4
CASSNRVSYEKLFF
>TRBV5-3|TRBJ2-2
CARSPRRDRGPLGELFF
>TRBV4-2|TRBJ2-1
CASSQEGTSSSYNEQFF
>TRBV9|TRBJ2-1
CASSPGGSSYNEQFF
>TRBV5-1|TRBJ1-2
CASSPTGDGYGYTF
>TRBV30|TRBJ2-6
CAWGPWNGGANVLTF
>TRBV9|TRBJ2-7
CASSVGRGQRYEQYF
>TRBV2|TRBJ1-5
CASSEEGPGGLPQHF
>TRBV2|TRBJ1-5
CASNYQAGSNQPQHF
>TRBV5-1|TRBJ2-7
CASSLADRGEQYF
>TRBV7-8|TRBJ1-1
CASSWAGFTEAFF
>TRBV5-1|TRBJ1-5
CASSQTGQEGQPQHF
>TRBV2|TRBJ1-1
CASSENRGNTEAFF
>TRBV9|TRBJ1-1
CASSRTGGEGSEAFF
>TRBV10-3|TRBJ2-5
CAISGTVFQETQYF
>TRBV10-3|TRBJ2-2
CAIRGHQAGANTGELFF
>TRBV19|TRBJ1-3
CASRAASSGNTIYF
>TRBV5-1|TRBJ2-5
CASSFNGGREETQYF
>TRBV9|TRBJ2-1
CASSVGTSVYNEQFF
>TRBV5-6|TRBJ1-3
CASSEDTYSGNTIYF
>TRBV5-6|TRBJ1-1
CASSLASTEAFF
>TRBV29-1|TRBJ2-1
CSVEMVGQHNEQFF
>TRBV6-1|TRBJ1-1
CASSTHNRRNTEAFF
>TRBV30|TRBJ1-6
CAAQSGRGDSPLHF
>TRBV30|TRBJ2-2
CAWNWGQGPTGELFF
>TRBV19|TRBJ1-2
CASIVSQGAPEIGYTF
>TRBV5-8|TRBJ2-6
CASSLWGQFSSGANVLTF